The clone carrying this TCR beta chain was seen a handful of times. Its antigen is not identified. This same CDR3 is encoded by further DNA sequences in the sample. The record originates from a study of shared clonotypes between healthy human individuals. Using immunoSEQ multiplex PCR, the repertoire was profiled, and TCRdb retains in-frame clones only, with some absent. The sample shows roughly 2,500,000 clones, roughly 93% of them seen only once. Study results and caveats: Specimens sampled were limited to blood, with tissue repertoires likely differing.

The CDR3 extends over 12 amino acids. V was trimmed by 1 base and J by 10 bases, leaving 10 bases between them. Germline CDR1 reads SEHNR; CDR2 reads FQNEAQ (reference sequence). The J gene is TRBJ1-1, the V gene TRBV7-9; D is uncertain. The clonotype was recovered from a young man in good health. Some clones in this sample may be carry-over from other donors' samples. Sample: naive CD4+ T cells from PBMCs. Subset given: CD45RA+ positively selected. The CDR3 sequence: CASSLDPGGAFF. The CDR3 coding sequence is TGTGCCAGCAGCTTAGATCCCGGAGGAGCTTTCTTT.